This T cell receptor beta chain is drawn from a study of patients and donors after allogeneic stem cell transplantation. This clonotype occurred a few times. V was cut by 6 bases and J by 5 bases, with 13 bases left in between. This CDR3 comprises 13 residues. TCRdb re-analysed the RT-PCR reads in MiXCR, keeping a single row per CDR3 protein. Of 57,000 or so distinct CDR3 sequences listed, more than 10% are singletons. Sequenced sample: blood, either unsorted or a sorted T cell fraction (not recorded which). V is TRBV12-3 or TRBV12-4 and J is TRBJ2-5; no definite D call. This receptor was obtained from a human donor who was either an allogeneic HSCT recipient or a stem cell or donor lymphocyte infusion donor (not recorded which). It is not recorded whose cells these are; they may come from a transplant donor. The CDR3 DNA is TGTGCCAGCAGCCGTCTCCTGGTCGAGACCCAGTACTTC. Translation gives CASSRLLVETQYF.